These 10 T cell receptor beta chains share one sample of origin, sequenced in a study of CD8 T cells in ankylosing spondylitis. TCRdb reprocessed the 5' RACE reads via MiXCR and lists one record per CDR3 protein. The data contain 200,000 to 300,000 distinct CDR3 sequences, about 10% of them singletons. The sequencing input was blood, either unsorted or a sorted T cell fraction (not recorded which). Source of these receptors: a male donor with ankylosing spondylitis or in good health (not recorded which).

At least ten counts were recorded for this clonotype. This rearrangement joins TRBV11-2 to TRBJ1-2; D is possibly TRBD1 (6 bases). Germline V CDR1 and CDR2: SGHAT, FQNNGV. V was cut by 5 bases and J by 8 bases, with 18 bases left in between. This CDR3 is built from 14 residues. This CDR3 is CASSITGFSDGYTF. The CDR3, as DNA: TGTGCCAGCAGCATCACAGGGTTCTCGGACGGCTACACCTTC.

This clonotype was found many times. The chain uses TRBV12-3 or TRBV12-4 and TRBJ1-3; the D gene is possibly TRBD1 (5 bases). The CDR3 runs to 16 residues. Trimming pared 5 bases from V and 0 bases from J, leaving 14 bases between. Written as DNA, the CDR3 is TGTGCCAGCAGTCCTCGGGGCTATTTCTCTGGAAACACCATATATTTT. Its protein product is CASSPRGYFSGNTIYF.

The sample holds many counts of this clonotype. The V and J genes are TRBV7-9 and TRBJ1-3; D possibly corresponds to TRBD1 (6 bases). This CDR3 is built from 15 residues. CDR1 SEHNR and CDR2 FQNEAQ come from the germline V gene (reference sequence). Trimming left V 5 bases short and J 6 bases short, with 17 bases between. This CDR3 reads CASSHRQAAKNTIYF. The CDR3 nucleotides read TGTGCCAGCAGCCACCGACAGGCGGCTAAAAACACCATATATTTT.

This clonotype was picked up many times. The chain links TRBV12-3 or TRBV12-4 to TRBJ1-2, with TRBD1 as a possible D gene (5 bases). This CDR3 has 17 amino acids. The V end was cut by 5 bases, the J end by 4 bases, with 23 bases between. This CDR3 is CASSETGPDGPTYGYTF. In DNA form, the CDR3 reads TGTGCCAGCAGTGAAACAGGTCCCGATGGCCCAACCTATGGCTACACCTTC.

This clonotype has ten or more counts. This chain joins TRBV4-2 and TRBJ2-3; maybe TRBD1 (6 bases). V lost 1 base and J lost 0, with 17 bases in between. The CDR3 spans 18 residues. CDR1 and CDR2 from the germline V gene are LGHNA and YNFKEQ. The DNA for the CDR3 is TGTGCCAGCAGCCAAGTAAGGTCGGGACATGACAGCACAGATACGCAGTATTTT. Encoded protein: CASSQVRSGHDSTDTQYF.

In its sample, this clonotype was seen many times. The V call is TRBV15, the J call TRBJ1-1, with D possibly TRBD1 on 6 matching bases. Germline CDR1 is LNHNV and CDR2 is YYDKDF (reference sequence). V was pared by 3 bases and J by 4 bases, with 15 bases between. This CDR3 is built from 15 residues. The CDR3 nucleotides read TGTGCCACCAGCAGGGGGGCGAAAGGAAGCACTGAAGCTTTCTTT. It codes for CATSRGAKGSTEAFF.

This clonotype appeared many times. The chain uses TRBV6-1 and TRBJ2-7; D call uncertain. V shed 3 bases and J shed 12 bases, with 9 bases lying between them. This CDR3 is 10 amino acids long. CDR1 is MNHNS, CDR2 SASEGT, per germline. This chain's CDR3 is CASSDEVWYF. The CDR3 DNA reads as TGTGCCAGCAGTGACGAAGTCTGGTACTTC.

The sample holds many counts of this clonotype. The chain couples TRBV20-1 to TRBJ1-2, with 10 bases aligning to TRBD1. V trimming: 6 bases; J trimming: 1 base; junction bases outside the gene matches: 5. The CDR3 is made up of 14 amino acids. CDR1 and CDR2 (germline): DFQATT, SNEGSKA (reference sequence). The chain's CDR3 is CSAYGTGDNYGYTF. In DNA, the CDR3 is TGCAGTGCCTACGGGACAGGGGATAACTATGGCTACACCTTC.

This clonotype was observed at least ten times. One end of the junction is discordant with germline, which a read error may explain. The chain combines TRBV25-1 with TRBJ1-2; 7 bases line up with TRBD1. This CDR3 has 12 amino acids. CDR1 and CDR2 (germline): MGHDK, SYGVNS. In DNA form, the CDR3 reads TGTGCCAGCAGCTGGACAGGACCGCCCAAAGACTTC. Translation: CASSWTGPPKDF.

The chain joins TRBV11-2 to TRBJ2-7, with 8 bases fitting TRBD2. Germline CDR1 and CDR2: SGHAT and FQNNGV. Trimming cost V 3 bases and J 2 bases; bases outside gene matches: 3. The CDR3 is made up of 14 amino acids. CDR3 amino acids: CASSFALAAYEQYF. As DNA, the CDR3 is TGTGCCAGCAGCTTCGCACTAGCGGCCTACGAGCAGTACTTC.